This T cell receptor (beta chain) is from a study of T cell repertoires in cytomegalovirus infection. At the level of the study: It can be stated that public TCR beta signatures indicated CMV infection as well as a matching HLA type.

Points on this clonotype: The antigen is unknown.

Study-level findings and limits: The cumulative frequency of public TCR beta families identified carriers of CMV plus the relevant HLA. HLA-C-restricted TCR beta clonotypes specific for CMV led the ex vivo response.

The CDR3 has 14 residues. Germline CDR1 DFQATT, CDR2 SNEGSKA (reference sequence). The V end lost 1 base, the J end lost 5 bases, and 12 bases lay between the germline ends. TCRdb independently ran MiXCR on the reads; one entry per CDR3 protein. The sample holds 350,000 to 550,000 distinct CDR3 sequences; roughly 31% are singletons and the top ten take roughly an eighth. The sequencing sample was made of PBMCs. The clonotype originates from a human donor in good health (CMV status not recorded). Some clones in this sample may be carry-over from other donors' samples. The rearrangement links TRBV20-1 to TRBJ2-1, with D perhaps TRBD2 (6 bases). CDR3 nucleotides: TGCAGTGCTAGAGGGCTAGCGCAACACAATGAGCAGTTCTTC. Its protein product is CSARGLAQHNEQFF.